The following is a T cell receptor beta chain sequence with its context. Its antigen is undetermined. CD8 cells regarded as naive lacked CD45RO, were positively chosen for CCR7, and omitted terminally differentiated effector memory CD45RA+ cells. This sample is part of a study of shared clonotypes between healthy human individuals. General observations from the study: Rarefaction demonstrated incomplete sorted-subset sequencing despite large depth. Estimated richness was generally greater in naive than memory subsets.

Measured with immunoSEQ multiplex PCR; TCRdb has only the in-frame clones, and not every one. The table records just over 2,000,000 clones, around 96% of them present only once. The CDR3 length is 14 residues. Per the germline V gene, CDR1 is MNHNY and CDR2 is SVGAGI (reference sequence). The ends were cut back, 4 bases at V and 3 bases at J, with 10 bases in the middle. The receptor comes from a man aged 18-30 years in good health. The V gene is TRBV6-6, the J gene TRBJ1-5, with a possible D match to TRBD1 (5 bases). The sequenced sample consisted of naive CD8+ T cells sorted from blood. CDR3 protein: CASSWGELNQPQHF. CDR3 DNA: TGTGCCAGCAGTTGGGGGGAGCTCAATCAGCCCCAGCATTTT.